Following are 10 T cell receptor beta chains from one sample sequenced in a study of beta chain features in type 1 diabetes. Sequenced material consisted of expressed TCRB transcripts (all of the isolated RNA was reverse transcribed). This table comes from immunoSEQ multiplex PCR, and its TCRdb copy is limited to in-frame clones, with some not included. Counted here are under 400,000 clones, about 12% occurring once; the ten biggest clones make up 0.015% to 0.02%. Sequencing was performed on naive CD4+ T cells from blood. The receptors originated from a man younger than 30 in good health.

The chain joins TRBV9 to TRBJ2-7; 10 bases align to TRBD2. V dropped 0 bases and J dropped 1; count of bases not matched to a gene: 4. The CDR3 is 16 residues long. Germline CDR1 SGDLS, CDR2 YYNGEE. The CDR3 DNA reads TGTGCCAGCAGCGTAGAAGGGACTAGCGCGTCCTACGAGCAGTACTTC. Translation gives CASSVEGTSASYEQYF. Filled out from reference TRBV9 and TRBJ2-7, the complete variable domain reads DSGVTQTPKHLITATGQRVTLRCSPRSGDLSVYWYQQSLDQGLQFLIQYYNGEERAKGNILERFSAQQFPDLHSELNLSSLELGDSALYFCASSVEGTSASYEQYFGPGTRLTVT.

V and J are TRBV7-9 and TRBJ2-7; no clear D. This CDR3 region has 13 residues. From germline, CDR1 is SEHNR and CDR2 FQNEAQ (reference sequence). The V and J ends lost 6 bases and 5 bases respectively, with 14 bases between them. The CDR3 bases are TGTGCCAGCAGGTCAACAGTACCAGACGAGCAGTACTTC. Protein product: CASRSTVPDEQYF.

This clone showed up just a few times. V gene TRBV29-1 combines with J gene TRBJ2-7; TRBD1 matches at 7 bases. The germline gives CDR1 SQVTM, CDR2 ANQGSEA. The CDR3 spans 11 residues. J was trimmed by 12 bases and V by 2 bases; bases with no gene match: 7. The CDR3 region is CSVEQRDRRYF. The CDR3 nucleotides are TGCAGCGTTGAACAGAGGGACAGAAGGTACTTC.

This sequence joins TRBV18 and TRBJ1-5; TRBD1 matches 9 bases. V lost 3 bases, J lost 5 bases, and 5 bases stayed unmatched. The CDR3 runs 15 residues. Germline-derived CDR1 and CDR2 are KGHSH and LQKENI. Written as DNA, the CDR3 is TGTGCCAGCTCACCTGACAGGGGGGAACATCAGCCCCAGCATTTT. Encoded protein: CASSPDRGEHQPQHF.

This rearrangement joins TRBV9 to TRBJ2-5; weak D call: TRBD1 (5 bases). Per the germline V gene, CDR1 is SGDLS and CDR2 is YYNGEE. V was clipped by 0 bases and J by 1 base, with 10 bases between them. There are 15 residues in the CDR3. As DNA, the CDR3 is TGTGCCAGCAGCGTAGGTGTGGGGCCCCAAGAGACCCAGTACTTC. This gives the protein CASSVGVGPQETQYF.

This chain joins TRBV27 and TRBJ1-2; a possible D gene is TRBD1 (5 bases). Per the germline V gene, CDR1 is MNHEY and CDR2 is SMNVEV (reference sequence). Trimming took off 1 base at V and 8 bases at J, with 14 bases between the two ends. This CDR3 spans 14 amino acids. CDR3 in DNA: TGTGCCAGCAGTTTATATGGGGACCGGGGGGGCTACACCTTC. It encodes CASSLYGDRGGYTF.

V and J are TRBV6-5 and TRBJ2-2, with 10 nucleotides matching TRBD1. The CDR3 sequence is 15 residues long. The V and J ends lost 6 bases and 4 bases, in that order; junction bases with no gene match: 5. Germline V gene data show CDR1 as MNHEY and CDR2 as SVGAGI. The CDR3 here is CASRSRDRGTGELFF. Here the CDR3 DNA reads TGTGCCAGCAGATCCCGGGACAGGGGCACCGGGGAGCTGTTTTTT.

This clone was seen more than once but under ten times. V is TRBV28 and J is TRBJ2-7, with D unresolved. V was pared by 6 bases and J by 4 bases, with 7 bases between. The CDR3 covers 11 residues. Looked up from germline, CDR1 is MDHEN and CDR2 is SYDVKM. This CDR3 reads CASRHYYEQYF. As DNA, the CDR3 is TGTGCCAGCAGGCACTATTACGAGCAGTACTTC.

This clone was seen only a few times. The gene calls are TRBV18 and TRBJ2-1; 9 bases align to TRBD2. Germline lookup yields CDR1 KGHSH and CDR2 LQKENI. This CDR3 contains 16 residues. V was pared by 1 base and J by 6 bases, with 7 bases of the junction left unmatched. DNA of the CDR3: TGTGCCAGCTCACCACTACGCGGGACTAGCTTCAATGAGCAGTTCTTC. Amino acid sequence: CASSPLRGTSFNEQFF.

The chain couples TRBV7-2 to TRBJ2-2; D uncertain. Per germline, CDR1 SGHTA and CDR2 FQGNSA. Deletions cut 1 base from V and 3 bases from J, with 6 bases between. This CDR3 comprises 14 residues. The chain's CDR3 is CASSLGGYTGELFF. Written as DNA, the CDR3 is TGTGCCAGCAGCTTAGGAGGTTACACCGGGGAGCTGTTTTTT. Drawing the rest from reference TRBV7-2 and TRBJ2-2, the complete variable domain is GAGVSQSPSNKVTEKGKDVELRCDPISGHTALYWYRQSLGQGLEFLIYFQGNSAPDKSGLPSDRFSAERTGGSVSTLTIQRTQQEDSAVYLCASSLGGYTGELFFGEGSRLTVL.